This T cell receptor (beta chain) is drawn from a study of shared clonotypes between healthy human individuals. Study context: CD4 naive and CD4 memory each took three plates per donor, while CD8 naive took two and CD8 memory one. Study results and limitations: A reduction in generation probabilities was seen for non-shared clonotypes relative to those shared by all four donors.

A remark on this clone: The antigen is undetermined.

Division of CD4+ cells produced a CD45RA+ naive subset and a CD45RA-negative memory subset. Sorted-subset replicate PCRs used 200 ng DNA, around 31,000 T cell genomes. TCRdb keeps only in-frame clones here, not all; method: immunoSEQ multiplex PCR. Of over a million clones detected, less than 99% appear once; the ten largest clones hold approximately 0.38%. This CDR3 region has 13 residues. V was shortened by 0 bases and J by 10 bases, with 12 bases between the two germline ends. The V gene's germline CDR1 is SGHAT and CDR2 FQNNGV. The sequence was collected from a man aged 25 to 40 in good health. Material for sequencing was naive CD4+ T cells sorted from blood. Regarding subset: CD45RA+ positively selected. The chain has TRBV11-2 and TRBJ2-5, with D tentatively TRBD1 (6 bases). In DNA form, the CDR3 reads TGTGCCAGCAGCTTAGATATCAGGGGCGTCCAGTACTTC. This gives the protein CASSLDIRGVQYF.